This TCR beta chain was identified in a study of blood T cells in healthy people across ages. Germline V lookup: CDR1 SEHNR, CDR2 FQNEAQ (reference sequence). This CDR3 contains 18 residues. Trimming left V 1 base short and J 4 bases short, with 19 bases between. Together with a sample-barcoded 5' primer, a J-beta primer mix was included in a second PCR lasting about 7 to 11 cycles. Each cDNA molecule, via a template-switch adaptor with 12 random nucleotides, was tagged. TCRdb processed the 5' RACE reads anew with MiXCR; each CDR3 protein has one entry. This repertoire shows over 1,500,000 distinct CDR3 sequences, about 49% found once; its top ten account for 2.1%.

This TCR came from a woman aged 40 to 50 in good health. The sample taken for sequencing was blood. The rearrangement uses TRBV7-9 and TRBJ1-4; no firm D call. CDR3 nucleotides: TGTGCCAGCAGCTTAGAATGGGATCCGGAGCTGATTAATGAAAAACTGTTTTTT. Protein sequence: CASSLEWDPELINEKLFF.